These 30 T cell receptor beta chains share one sample of origin, sequenced in a study of cytomegalovirus exposure and HLA in healthy donors. The PCR employed 60 Vbeta primers together with 13 Jbeta primers. Profiled with immunoSEQ multiplex PCR; TCRdb holds only in-frame clones, not every one. The sample contains under 150,000 clones, under 90% of which appear only once. Sequencing was carried out using PBMCs. Receptors originate from a woman aged 18-35 years in good health and CMV-seronegative.

The rearrangement joins TRBV25-1 to TRBJ2-1; D gene uncertain. Germline CDR1 MGHDK, CDR2 SYGVNS. The ends were cut back, 1 base at V and 7 bases at J, with 5 bases in the middle. The CDR3 runs to 12 residues. The CDR3 region is CASSESRNEQFF. The CDR3 bases are TGTGCCAGCAGTGAATCTAGGAATGAGCAGTTCTTC.

This clone was seen more than once but under ten times. The CDR3: CATQGFSSTDTQYF. CDR3 DNA: TGTGCCACCCAGGGGTTCTCTAGCACAGATACGCAGTATTTT. This chain links TRBV27 with TRBJ2-3; maybe TRBD1 (6 bases). Per germline, CDR1 MNHEY and CDR2 SMNVEV (reference sequence). The CDR3 extends over 14 amino acids. Trimming took off 10 bases at V and 0 bases at J, with 14 bases between the two ends.

The chain links TRBV6-1 to TRBJ2-3; D is perhaps TRBD2 (5 bases). The CDR3 length is 12 residues. The germline V gene has CDR1 MNHNS and CDR2 SASEGT. Trimming took off 7 bases at V and 4 bases at J, with 9 bases between the two ends. The CDR3 protein is CASMVRADTQYF. The CDR3 nucleotides are TGTGCCAGCATGGTGAGGGCAGATACGCAGTATTTT.

Regarding this clone: This sample includes further DNA sequences coding for the same CDR3. V gene TRBV30 combines with J gene TRBJ1-2; weak D call: TRBD1 (6 bases). Trimming shortened V by 0 bases and J by 4 bases, and 9 bases separated the two germline ends. This CDR3 has 13 amino acids. The germline gives CDR1 GTSNPN, CDR2 SVGIG (reference sequence). The CDR3 reads CAWSVQGGYGYTF. The CDR3 coding sequence is TGTGCCTGGAGTGTACAGGGTGGCTATGGCTACACCTTC.

The chain carries TRBV5-1 and TRBJ2-3, with 10 bases aligning to TRBD2. With V trimmed by 2 bases and J by 3 bases, 6 bases remained unmatched. CDR1 and CDR2 from the germline V gene are SGHRS and YFSETQ. This CDR3 has 16 amino acids. The CDR3 nucleotides are TGCGCCAGCAGCTTTGAGCGGGGGGGTGTAACAGATACGCAGTATTTT. This sequence encodes CASSFERGGVTDTQYF.

The chain has TRBV28 and TRBJ1-5; D unclear. This CDR3 contains 13 residues. V was trimmed by 5 bases and J by 4 bases, leaving 9 bases between them. The V gene's germline CDR1 is MDHEN and CDR2 SYDVKM. This CDR3 reads CASSGTRNQPQHF. Here the CDR3 DNA reads TGTGCCAGCAGTGGTACAAGAAATCAGCCCCAGCATTTT.

The CDR3 sequence is CASSVAEQGVNYGYTF. In DNA form, the CDR3 reads TGTGCCAGCAGCGTAGCCGAACAGGGGGTTAACTATGGCTACACCTTC. The genes are TRBV9 and TRBJ1-2; 8 nucleotides agree with TRBD1. With V trimmed by 0 bases and J by 1 base, 5 bases remained unmatched. Germline values: CDR1 SGDLS, CDR2 YYNGEE. CDR3 length equals 16 residues.

In the case of this clone: Different DNA sequences within this sample yield the same CDR3. The chain recombines TRBV9 with TRBJ2-5; D not resolved. Germline-derived CDR1 and CDR2 are SGDLS and YYNGEE. The CDR3 extends over 13 amino acids. The V end lost 0 bases, the J end lost 4 bases, and 7 bases lay between the germline ends. The CDR3 coding sequence is TGTGCCAGCAGCGTAGGGGCCGGAGAGACCCAGTACTTC. Protein: CASSVGAGETQYF.

The rearrangement joins TRBV7-2 to TRBJ1-6, with a weak D call TRBD1 (5 bases). Looked up from germline, CDR1 is SGHTA and CDR2 is FQGNSA. The CDR3 length is 15 residues. V lost 0 bases, J lost 7 bases, and 10 bases lay in between. CDR3 nucleotides: TGTGCCAGCAGCTTAGCCAGGGCGGGAAATTCACCCCTCCACTTT. It is translated as CASSLARAGNSPLHF.

The chain couples TRBV10-3 to TRBJ2-2; 10 bases are a match to TRBD2. The CDR3 loop spans 16 amino acids. Per germline, CDR1 ENHRY and CDR2 SYGVKD. The V and J ends lost 4 bases and 3 bases, in that order; junction bases with no gene match: 5. The CDR3 nucleotides read TGTGCCATCAGTGGAGGACTAGCGGAGTACACCGGGGAGCTGTTTTTT. It is translated as CAISGGLAEYTGELFF.

This sequence joins TRBV28 and TRBJ2-5, with 10 nucleotides matching TRBD2. Losses at the gene ends were 5 bases for V and 4 bases for J; bases not matched to a gene: 10. The CDR3 is 16 residues long. Germline V gene sequence: CDR1 MDHEN, CDR2 SYDVKM. CDR3 residues: CASSPKAGGPRETQYF. CDR3 nucleotide sequence: TGTGCCAGCAGTCCTAAAGCGGGAGGGCCGAGAGAGACCCAGTACTTC. The variable domain in full, completed from reference TRBV28 and TRBJ2-5, reads DVKVTQSSRYLVKRTGEKVFLECVQDMDHENMFWYRQDPGLGLRLIYFSYDVKMKEKGDIPEGYSVSREKKERFSLILESASTNQTSMYLCASSPKAGGPRETQYFGPGTRLLVL.

This rearrangement joins TRBV19 to TRBJ2-7; the match to TRBD1 covers 7 bases. Germline CDR1 and CDR2: LNHDA and SQIVND (reference sequence). This CDR3 is built from 13 residues. Trimming cost V 4 bases and J 3 bases; bases outside gene matches: 3. Here the CDR3 DNA reads TGTGCCAGTAGTAAGGGACAGAGCTACGAGCAGTACTTC. Translating it yields CASSKGQSYEQYF.

The CDR3: CASNLWTSGINEQFF. Written as DNA, the CDR3 is TGTGCCAGCAACTTATGGACTAGCGGGATTAATGAGCAGTTCTTC. The genes are TRBV28 and TRBJ2-1; 12 positions match TRBD2. The CDR3 is made up of 15 amino acids. Trimming at V came to 7 bases and at J to 7 bases, leaving 8 bases not matched to a gene. Germline CDR1 and CDR2: MDHEN and SYDVKM.

The chain has TRBV6-6 and TRBJ1-1; D gene uncertain. This CDR3 has 13 amino acids. Germline loops: CDR1 MNHNY, CDR2 SVGAGI (reference sequence). V lost 7 bases and J lost 8, with 17 bases in between. DNA for the CDR3: TGTGCCAGCACCACCGAGGGCAATCGAGAAGCTTTCTTT. Protein product: CASTTEGNREAFF.

J is TRBJ2-7 and V is TRBV7-2; 11 bases are a match to TRBD1. This CDR3 is 14 amino acids long. CDR1 and CDR2 (germline): SGHTA, FQGNSA. The ends lost 4 bases at V and 5 bases at J; junction bases unmatched: 4. This CDR3 is CASSYGQGADEQYV. The CDR3, as DNA: TGTGCCAGCAGCTACGGACAGGGGGCGGACGAGCAGTACGTC.

J is TRBJ1-3 and V is TRBV21-1; the table's D call, TRBD1, has no DNA check behind it. TRBV21-1 is a listed pseudogene. CDR3 length: 21 amino acids. The CDR3 DNA sequence: TGTGCCAGCAGCAAAAAGGACAGCCTAATCCCGTCAAATTACTCTGGAAACACCATATATTTT. Translation: CASSKKDSLIPSNYSGNTIYF.

As concerns this clone: The same CDR3 also results from other DNA sequences found in this sample. The V gene is TRBV7-9, the J gene TRBJ1-2; D is uncertain. The CDR3 is 14 amino acids. The germline CDR1 and CDR2 sequences are SEHNR and FQNEAQ (reference sequence). V dropped 0 bases and J dropped 3 bases, with 8 bases sitting between them. CDR3 amino acids: CASSLAGGDYGYTF. The CDR3 coding sequence is TGTGCCAGCAGCTTAGCGGGAGGAGACTATGGCTACACCTTC.

The chain couples TRBV4-3 to TRBJ2-1; 7 nucleotides match TRBD1. The germline V gene encodes CDR1 LGHNA and CDR2 YSLEER. CDR3 length: 15 residues. V gave up 0 bases and J gave up 8 bases; unmatched junction bases: 7. CDR3 sequence reads: CASSQEEGGNDEQFF. CDR3 DNA: TGCGCCAGCAGCCAAGAGGAAGGGGGCAACGATGAGCAGTTCTTC.

This chain connects TRBV6-1 to TRBJ1-1; D is unclear. Germline V lookup: CDR1 MNHNS, CDR2 SASEGT. The V end was cut by 6 bases, the J end by 2 bases, with 10 bases between. This CDR3 has 13 residues. The CDR3 protein is CASRADLNTEAFF. The CDR3 bases are TGTGCCAGCAGGGCGGATCTAAACACTGAAGCTTTCTTT.

This chain connects TRBV5-1 to TRBJ2-5; 10 nucleotides agree with TRBD1. The V gene end was trimmed by 5 bases and the J gene end by 4 bases; junction bases not matched to a gene: 2. Germline V gives CDR1 SGHRS, CDR2 YFSETQ. The CDR3 consists of 13 residues. The CDR3 reads CASRRDRGETQYF. CDR3 in DNA: TGCGCCAGCAGGCGGGACAGGGGAGAGACCCAGTACTTC.

As for this clone: The sample carries other DNA sequences with the same CDR3. The V and J genes are TRBV7-2 and TRBJ2-5; 7 bases are shared with TRBD2. The CDR3 has 13 residues. With 3 bases clipped from V and 3 bases from J, the junction kept 1 base outside the gene matches. CDR1 and CDR2 (germline): SGHTA, FQGNSA. The CDR3 protein is CASSFAGEETQYF. For the CDR3, the DNA is TGTGCCAGCAGCTTCGCGGGAGAAGAGACCCAGTACTTC.

V gene TRBV6-1 combines with J gene TRBJ2-3; 14 nucleotides agree with TRBD2. This CDR3 is 16 amino acids long. Germline loops: CDR1 MNHNS, CDR2 SASEGT. V gave up 4 bases and J gave up 0 bases; unmatched junction bases: 0. The CDR3 sequence is CASSGLAGGSTDTQYF. The CDR3 DNA sequence: TGTGCCAGCAGTGGACTAGCGGGAGGGAGCACAGATACGCAGTATTTT.

The V gene is TRBV28, the J gene TRBJ2-5; 9 nucleotides agree with TRBD1. The CDR3 is 13 amino acids. Germline CDR1 MDHEN, CDR2 SYDVKM. V shed 5 bases, J shed 3 bases, and the junction held 1 base outside the gene matches. This CDR3 reads CASSRQGEETQYF. CDR3 in DNA: TGTGCCAGCAGTCGACAGGGGGAAGAGACCCAGTACTTC.

The V and J genes are TRBV4-3 and TRBJ1-2; possible D gene TRBD1, 5 bases. Germline V gene sequence: CDR1 LGHNA, CDR2 YSLEER. The CDR3 is made up of 18 amino acids. The germline V and J ends were trimmed by 0 bases and 4 bases, with 21 bases remaining between them. The CDR3, as DNA: TGCGCCAGCAGCCAAGATAGTATCGGGATAGGGACTAGCTATGGCTACACCTTC. Translated: CASSQDSIGIGTSYGYTF.

The DNA of the CDR3 is TGTGCTTCACGTATCGGGGGAGCCTACGAGCAGTACTTC. This encodes CASRIGGAYEQYF. The rearrangement uses TRBV28 and TRBJ2-7; the D gene is possibly TRBD2 (6 bases). Germline loops: CDR1 MDHEN, CDR2 SYDVKM. The CDR3 loop spans 13 amino acids.

V gene TRBV27 combines with J gene TRBJ2-7, with D possibly being TRBD1 (6 bases). The germline CDR1 and CDR2 sequences are MNHEY and SMNVEV (reference sequence). This CDR3 contains 13 residues. V lost 2 bases, J lost 5 bases, and 10 bases lay in between. As DNA, the CDR3 is TGTGCCAGCAGTTTAGGGGGCATAGACGAGCAGTACTTC. Translating gives CASSLGGIDEQYF.

This chain connects TRBV27 to TRBJ2-7; 10 positions agree with TRBD2. CDR3 length: 15 residues. The germline CDR1 and CDR2 sequences are MNHEY and SMNVEV (reference sequence). Losses at the gene ends were 4 bases for V and 5 bases for J; bases not matched to a gene: 8. CDR3 nucleotide sequence: TGTGCCAGCAGTTGGTCGGGACTAGCGCTTAACGAGCAGTACTTC. Translation gives CASSWSGLALNEQYF.

This chain connects TRBV6-1 to TRBJ2-2, with 9 nucleotides matching TRBD1. Germline CDR1 MNHNS, CDR2 SASEGT. CDR3 length: 14 amino acids. V shed 4 bases, J shed 6 bases, and the junction held 3 bases outside the gene matches. CDR3 sequence (DNA): TGTGCCAGCAGTGCGGACAGGGGTCCCGGGGAGCTGTTTTTT. As protein: CASSADRGPGELFF.

The rearrangement uses TRBV5-6 and TRBJ2-7; 11 nucleotides line up with TRBD1. V gave up 4 bases and J gave up 7 bases; unmatched junction bases: 4. The CDR3 spans 13 residues. The germline V gene has CDR1 SGHDT and CDR2 YYEEEE. The CDR3 DNA follows: TGTGCCAGCAGCGTGGACAGGGGGCTTGAGCAGTACGTC. It is translated as CASSVDRGLEQYV.

V gene TRBV27 combines with J gene TRBJ2-2; D may be TRBD2 (6 bases). Germline V gene lookup returns CDR1 MNHEY and CDR2 SMNVEV (reference sequence). The V gene lost 5 bases and the J gene lost 7 bases, with 17 bases spanning the gap. The CDR3 extends over 15 amino acids. The CDR3 loop reads CASSQRPDGGGELFF. The CDR3 region has the DNA TGTGCCAGCAGTCAGAGACCCGACGGGGGCGGGGAGCTGTTTTTT.